This T cell receptor (beta chain) is from a study of blood T cell repertoires in COVID-19. The assay was immunoSEQ multiplex PCR, and TCRdb's table has in-frame clones only and misses some. The repertoire has approximately 140,000 clones, about 87% of them found once; the top ten carry more than 2%. The germline V gene encodes CDR1 MGHDK and CDR2 SYGVNS. CDR3 size: 16 residues. The J segment lost 6 bases and the V segment lost 4 bases, leaving 10 bases of the junction unmatched. The sample consisted of peripheral blood. The chain recombines TRBV25-1 with TRBJ2-3, with 10 bases matching TRBD2. The TCR was taken from a human donor with COVID-19, enrolled during active disease. The donor label of this sample is uncertain. This chain's CDR3 is CASSGTSGGAWDTQYF. DNA of the CDR3: TGTGCCAGCAGTGGGACAAGCGGGGGGGCATGGGATACGCAGTATTTT.